Shown below are 22 T cell receptor beta chains from a single sample sequenced in a study of tumor and adjacent non-tumor tissue in lung cancer. TCRbeta libraries were built with three rounds of nested PCR, modified from ARM-PCR. A single record per CDR3 protein comes from TCRdb applying MiXCR to the multiplex PCR reads. Among roughly 81,000 distinct CDR3 sequences listed, 55% to 70% were seen once. This sample's RNA came from whole unsorted tissue. Sequenced input: lung tumor tissue. These receptors were taken from a woman in her sixties or seventies with non-small cell lung cancer.

Of note for this clonotype: The junction shows a germline mismatch at one end, possibly a read error. The chain couples TRBV12-3 or TRBV12-4 to TRBJ1-5; TRBD1 might be the D (5 bases). The CDR3 is 16 residues long. In DNA form, the CDR3 reads TGTGTCAGCAGTCCCATGGGGGGAGCAGGCAATCAGCCCCAGCATTTT. Amino acids: CVSSPMGGAGNQPQHF.

A word on this clonotype: This may stem from a read error, because a much larger clone lies one nucleotide away. The chain couples TRBV11-2 to TRBJ2-3; 10 positions agree with TRBD2. There are 15 residues in the CDR3. Germline V gives CDR1 SGHAT, CDR2 FQNNGV. Trimming cost V 9 bases and J 2 bases; bases outside gene matches: 8. The CDR3 loop is CARNPSGSITDTQYF. In DNA form, the CDR3 reads TGTGCCAGAAACCCTAGCGGGAGTATCACAGATACGCAGTATTTT.

V and J are TRBV20-1 and TRBJ2-1; TRBD2 agrees at 7 bases. V lost 3 bases, J lost 5 bases, and 10 bases stayed unmatched. Germline assignment: CDR1 DFQATT and CDR2 SNEGSKA (reference sequence). The CDR3 sequence is 15 residues long. Here the CDR3 DNA reads TGCAGTGCTAGGTCGGGAACTAGCGTTAACAATGAGCAGTTCTTC. Translating gives CSARSGTSVNNEQFF.

Of note for this clonotype: One end of the junction fails to match germline, which may point to a read error. V is TRBV7-9 and J is TRBJ2-2; TRBD1 might be the D (6 bases). CDR3 length: 17 amino acids. From germline, CDR1 is SEHNR and CDR2 FQNEAQ (reference sequence). The CDR3 protein is CASSSLTSGTDSGELFF. Here the CDR3 DNA reads TGTGCCAGTAGCTCCTTAACTAGTGGTACGGACAGCGGGGAGCTGTTTTTT.

Comment on this clonotype: A read error may explain this, as a much larger clone is one base away. V and J are TRBV6-1 and TRBJ1-2, with D possibly matching TRBD1 (5 bases). CDR3 size: 16 residues. CDR1 and CDR2 (germline): MNHNS, SASEGT. Trimming shortened V by 6 bases and J by 10 bases, and 27 bases separated the two germline ends. The CDR3, as DNA: TGTGCCAGCAGCCTGGCGGGGGTAAGAATAAGCGGAGACTACACCTTC. Translating it yields CASSLAGVRISGDYTF.

Comment on this clonotype: At one of its ends the junction is not consistent with the germline gene, which may arise from a read error. This chain links TRBV6-1 with TRBJ2-7; the D gene is possibly TRBD2 (7 bases). Germline assignment: CDR1 MNHNS and CDR2 SASEGT. CDR3 length: 15 residues. This CDR3 is CASSEGPGGRYEQYF. The CDR3 DNA sequence: TGTGCCAGCAGTGAAGGTCCCGGGGGGCGGTACGAGCAATACTTC.

Notes on this clonotype: Germline is not matched at one junction end, which may reflect a read error. The CDR3 loop is CASSSGGPGTNVLTF. Here the CDR3 DNA reads TGTGCCAGCAGTTCAGGGGGGCCTGGGACCAACGTCCTGACTTTC. The chain combines TRBV6-5 with TRBJ2-6; a possible D gene is TRBD1 (7 bases). Germline V gene lookup returns CDR1 MNHEY and CDR2 SVGAGI. The CDR3 is 15 amino acids.

This clonotype was picked up many times. The V and J genes are TRBV5-4 and TRBJ2-2, with 10 bases aligning to TRBD2. CDR1 and CDR2 from the germline V gene are SGHNT and YYREEE (reference sequence). V lost 1 base, J lost 6 bases, and 6 bases stayed unmatched. The CDR3 extends over 16 amino acids. Written as DNA, the CDR3 is TGTGCCAGCAGCTTGAAAAGAGCGGGAGGGCCCGGGGAGCTGTTTTTT. Translated: CASSLKRAGGPGELFF. Full variable domain (missing parts from reference TRBV5-4 and TRBJ2-2): ETGVTQSPTHLIKTRGQQVTLRCSSQSGHNTVSWYQQALGQGPQFIFQYYREEENGRGNFPPRFSGLQFPNYSSELNVNALELDDSALYLCASSLKRAGGPGELFFGEGSRLTVL.

A note on this clonotype: The junction and the germline gene differ at one end; a read error may be behind it. The chain is built from TRBV4-1 and TRBJ2-7; D is undetermined. This CDR3 contains 16 residues. In germline, CDR1 is MGHRA, CDR2 YSYEKL. As DNA, the CDR3 is TGCGCCAGCAGCCAAGATGGTCAGCTCACCTCCTACGAACAGTACTTC. Encoded protein: CASSQDGQLTSYEQYF.

Turning to this clonotype: The junction departs from the called germline gene at one end, perhaps through a read error. The V gene is TRBV4-1, the J gene TRBJ1-1; 10 bases map to TRBD1. CDR3 length equals 15 residues. CDR1 MGHRA and CDR2 YSYEKL come from the germline V gene. Here the CDR3 DNA reads TGTGCCAACAGCCAAGACAGGGGGCGATTGACTGAAGCTTTCTTT. Its protein is CANSQDRGRLTEAFF.

The chain couples TRBV20-1 to TRBJ2-3; 13 bases line up with TRBD2. The ends lost 4 bases at V and 4 bases at J; junction bases unmatched: 11. The germline V gene has CDR1 DFQATT and CDR2 SNEGSKA (reference sequence). The CDR3 runs 17 residues. CDR3 sequence (DNA): TGCAGTGCTACATCTGGGGGACTAGCGGGGAGCGCAGATACGCAGTATTTT. This sequence encodes CSATSGGLAGSADTQYF.

This clonotype occurred many times. The chain uses TRBV29-1 and TRBJ2-1; 7 bases agree with TRBD2. The V gene's germline CDR1 is SQVTM and CDR2 ANQGSEA. The CDR3 is 13 amino acids. V dropped 8 bases and J dropped 8; count of bases not matched to a gene: 12. CDR3 coding DNA: TGCAGCCCCCCCGGGGACTACTTCCATGAGCAGTTCTTC. Protein product: CSPPGDYFHEQFF.

As for this clonotype: Here the CDR3 omits its conserved ending phenylalanine or tryptophan, so a read error is the likely source. This sequence joins TRBV5-6 and TRBJ2-7; D gene ambiguous. The length of the CDR3 is 13 residues. Per the germline V gene, CDR1 is SGHDT and CDR2 is YYEEEE. The CDR3 DNA reads TGTGCCTGCAGCCCTGTCGGGTCAAAAGAGCAGTACATC. Protein product: CACSPVGSKEQYI.

This chain connects TRBV4-2 to TRBJ1-5; D gene ambiguous. The CDR3 runs to 15 residues. CDR1 is LGHNA and CDR2 is YNFKEQ in the germline V gene. The CDR3 region is CANSHLGANGQPQHF. The DNA of the CDR3 is TGTGCTAACAGCCACCTGGGTGCCAACGGTCAGCCCCAGCATTTT.

Remarks on this clonotype: A much larger clone differs from this one at a single base, so this may be a read error. The chain employs TRBV20-1 and TRBJ1-2; possible D gene TRBD1, 6 bases. The CDR3 is 13 amino acids. Germline assignment: CDR1 DFQATT and CDR2 SNEGSKA (reference sequence). The CDR3 spells CSASATGPYDYTF. The CDR3 nucleotides are TGCAGTGCTAGTGCGACAGGTCCCTATGACTACACCTTC.

This clonotype was recorded only once. One end of the junction is discordant with germline, which a read error may explain. The V gene is TRBV5-1, the J gene TRBJ2-2; 7 positions agree with TRBD2. This CDR3 region has 17 residues. Germline loops: CDR1 SGHRS, CDR2 YFSETQ. The CDR3 DNA reads TGCGCCAGCAGCTTCAGTAGTGGGACTACAAACACCAGGGAGCTGTTTTTT. It codes for CASSFSSGTTNTRELFF.

Details on this clonotype: A much larger clone lies one base from this, so it may be a read error. The chain combines TRBV13 with TRBJ2-5; 8 nucleotides agree with TRBD1. Looked up from germline, CDR1 is PRHDT and CDR2 is FYEKMQ (reference sequence). This CDR3 region has 14 residues. CDR3 nucleotide sequence: TGTGCCACCAGCTTCCGGACAGGGTTGGAGACCCAGTACTTC. Translated: CATSFRTGLETQYF.

Regarding this clonotype: The junction and the germline gene differ at one end; a read error may be behind it. The chain combines TRBV7-9 with TRBJ2-7, with a possible D match to TRBD2 (6 bases). In germline, CDR1 is SEHNR, CDR2 FQNEAQ (reference sequence). This CDR3 spans 16 amino acids. The CDR3 DNA reads as TGTGCCAGCAGCTTAGCGATGGCGGGGACTTCAGGCGAGGAGTACTTC. This codes for CASSLAMAGTSGEEYF.

In regard to this clonotype: Germline is not matched at one junction end, which may reflect a read error. This sequence joins TRBV20-1 and TRBJ2-7; TRBD1 or TRBD2 may be the D gene (5 bases each). The CDR3 spans 13 residues. In germline, CDR1 is DFQATT, CDR2 SNEGSKA (reference sequence). CDR3 residues: CSAREGSSSELYF. As DNA, the CDR3 is TGCAGTGCGAGAGAGGGGTCCTCCTCCGAGCTGTACTTC.

This clonotype is labeled as medium-sized (0.01 to 0.1%). CDR3 DNA sequence: TGTGCCAGCAGTTCCAATGATCTGGGCACTGAAGCTTTCTTT. Protein product: CASSSNDLGTEAFF. The chain combines TRBV6-6 with TRBJ1-1; D gene uncertain. The CDR3 sequence is 14 residues long. Trimming pared 4 bases from V and 4 bases from J, leaving 13 bases between. Germline V gives CDR1 MNHNY, CDR2 SVGAGI (reference sequence).

On this clonotype itself: As the CDR3 is not closed by the conserved phenylalanine or tryptophan, this likely results from a read error. The limits of the CDR3 on the DNA are not certain, so only TCRdb's listed CDR3 is given. The chain recombines TRBV12-3 or TRBV12-4 with TRBJ2-7; the table gives TRBD1 as D, unverified against the DNA. The CDR3 length equals 15 residues, ends included. The CDR3 region is CGSSPRETGKTELYS.

Concerning this clonotype itself: At one of its ends the junction is not consistent with the germline gene, which may arise from a read error. The J gene is TRBJ2-7, the V gene TRBV6-5; D is unclear. Germline CDR1 is MNHEY and CDR2 is SVGAGI. This CDR3 is 15 amino acids long. CDR3: CASTSLRSPAYKQYF. For the CDR3, the DNA is TGTGCCAGCACCAGCCTACGTTCGCCCGCCTACAAGCAGTACTTC.